These 24 T cell receptor beta chains were sequenced from one sample in a study of T cell changes during pregnancy in multiple sclerosis (dated by TCRdb to between 2017 and 2020). Library preparation was by the immunoSEQ multiplex PCR assay. What TCRdb holds here is the immuneACCESS table cut down to in-frame rearrangements. Part of the clones is not present; checked against another copy, under half of the missing clones reflect an unresolved V gene, and the others are unexplained. The sample data list more than 95,000 clones, and roughly nine tenths of these were observed just once. The ten largest clones capture roughly 0.93% of the sample. The starting material was peripheral blood, obtained after pregnancy. The receptors derive from a female donor with multiple sclerosis, enrolled in a pregnancy study.

The rearrangement uses TRBV19 and TRBJ1-1, with D hard to call. Trimming removed 3 bases at V and 1 base at J, with 9 bases between. The CDR3 is 14 residues long. CDR1 is LNHDA and CDR2 is SQIVND in the germline V gene (reference sequence). The CDR3 bases are TGTGCCAGTAGTATTCGTCAGGAGAACACTGAAGCTTTCTTT. Protein: CASSIRQENTEAFF.

A single count supports this clone. The J gene is TRBJ2-5, the V gene TRBV4-2; TRBD1 matches at 7 bases. The assigned J gene may be wrong: the sequence end matches TRBJ2-7 better. Germline CDR1 is LGHNA and CDR2 is YNFKEQ. The CDR3 covers 15 residues. DNA for the CDR3: TGTGCCAGCAGCCCTGGGGACAGCACGCCCTACGAGCAGTACTTC. Translated: CASSPGDSTPYEQYF.

The V call is TRBV29-1, the J call TRBJ2-7, with TRBD1 matching 7 bases. The CDR3 spans 14 residues. J gave up 3 bases and V 7 bases, and 12 bases lay outside the gene matches. Germline assignment: CDR1 SQVTM and CDR2 ANQGSEA. In DNA form, the CDR3 reads TGCAGCGCCGCAACACGGGACAGTCGCTACGAGCAGTACTTC. It specifies CSAATRDSRYEQYF.

This clone was seen only a few times. The chain links TRBV6-5 to TRBJ1-1; D call uncertain. CDR3 length: 15 amino acids. The germline CDR1 and CDR2 sequences are MNHEY and SVGAGI. Trimming stripped 4 bases from V and 4 bases from J, with 16 bases between. CDR3 in DNA: TGTGCCAGCAGTTCCCCCCCACGGGAGGGCACTGAAGCTTTCTTT. It specifies CASSSPPREGTEAFF.

The rearrangement links TRBV28 to TRBJ1-5; D unresolved. The CDR3 totals 11 residues. CDR1 and CDR2 (germline): MDHEN, SYDVKM. Trimming shortened V by 6 bases and J by 4 bases, and 4 bases separated the two germline ends. CDR3 residues: CASSFNQPQHF. Here the CDR3 DNA reads TGTGCCAGCAGCTTTAATCAGCCCCAGCATTTT.

This chain joins TRBV11-2 and TRBJ2-7; D call uncertain. This CDR3 region has 15 residues. With 5 bases removed from V and 0 bases from J, the gap between germline ends came to 14 bases. Germline CDR1 and CDR2: SGHAT and FQNNGV. The CDR3 spells CASSLLGVSSYEQYF. Written as DNA, the CDR3 is TGTGCCAGCAGCCTCTTGGGCGTGAGCTCCTACGAGCAGTACTTC.

V and J are TRBV7-3 and TRBJ2-1; 7 nucleotides agree with TRBD1. The V gene's germline CDR1 is SGHTA and CDR2 FQGTGA. The length of the CDR3 is 13 residues. J lost 7 bases, V lost 6 bases, and 6 bases had no gene match. CDR3 DNA sequence: TGTGCCAGCAGTACAGGGGTGCGGAATGAGCAGTTCTTC. This codes for CASSTGVRNEQFF. Drawing the rest from reference TRBV7-3 and TRBJ2-1, the complete variable domain is GAGVSQTPSNKVTEKGKYVELRCDPISGHTALYWYRQSLGQGPEFLIYFQGTGAADDSGLPNDRFFAVRPEGSVSTLKIQRTERGDSAVYLCASSTGVRNEQFFGPGTRLTVL.

The chain uses TRBV9 and TRBJ1-2; D gene unclear. The germline gives CDR1 SGDLS, CDR2 YYNGEE. V lost 0 bases to trimming and J lost 2 bases, with 11 bases between them. CDR3 size: 15 residues. The CDR3 sequence: CASSVATELNYGYTF. The CDR3, as DNA: TGTGCCAGCAGCGTAGCTACAGAGCTAAACTATGGCTACACCTTC.

The chain combines TRBV7-9 with TRBJ2-3; D call uncertain. Per the germline V gene, CDR1 is SEHNR and CDR2 is FQNEAQ (reference sequence). The CDR3 sequence is 15 residues long. V lost 5 bases and J lost 2, with 14 bases in between. The CDR3 sequence is CASSSPPGSTDTQYF. In nucleotides, the CDR3 is TGTGCCAGCAGCAGCCCCCCAGGCTCCACAGATACGCAGTATTTT.

V usage is TRBV5-1 and J usage is TRBJ2-3, with 8 bases aligning to TRBD1. In germline, CDR1 is SGHRS, CDR2 YFSETQ. V gave up 4 bases and J gave up 2 bases; unmatched junction bases: 6. This CDR3 is built from 15 residues. The CDR3 coding sequence is TGCGCCAGCAGCATAGGACAGGGAGACACAGATACGCAGTATTTT. Its translation is CASSIGQGDTDTQYF.

This clone was found once. The rearrangement links TRBV18 to TRBJ1-3, with TRBD1 matching over 7 bases. Per germline, CDR1 KGHSH and CDR2 LQKENI. This CDR3 is built from 16 residues. The trim removed 1 base at V and 0 bases at J, leaving 3 bases unmatched. The CDR3 loop is CASSPLDRSSGNTIYF. CDR3 DNA: TGTGCCAGCTCACCACTGGACAGGAGCTCTGGAAACACCATATATTTT. Based on the CDR3 plus reference TRBV18 and TRBJ1-3, the full variable domain is NAGVMQNPRHLVRRRGQEARLRCSPMKGHSHVYWYRQLPEEGLKFMVYLQKENIIDESGMPKERFSAEFPKEGPSILRIQQVVRGDSAAYFCASSPLDRSSGNTIYFGEGSWLTVV.

The genes are TRBV7-9 and TRBJ2-7; perhaps TRBD2 as D (5 bases). Germline lookup yields CDR1 SEHNR and CDR2 FQNEAQ (reference sequence). V was shortened by 0 bases and J by 4 bases, with 7 bases between the two germline ends. There are 13 residues in the CDR3. This chain's CDR3 is CASSLAGDYEQYF. CDR3 bases: TGTGCCAGCAGCTTAGCGGGAGATTACGAGCAGTACTTC. Full variable domain (remainder filled in from reference TRBV7-9 and TRBJ2-7): DTGVSQNPRHKITKRGQNVTFRCDPISEHNRLYWYRQTLGQGPEFLTYFQNEAQLEKSRLLSDRFSAERPKGSFSTLEIQRTEQGDSAMYLCASSLAGDYEQYFGPGTRLTVT.

This rearrangement joins TRBV7-9 to TRBJ2-5, with TRBD1 matching 10 bases. The CDR3 consists of 16 residues. Trimming cost V 1 base and J 5 bases; bases outside gene matches: 7. CDR1 and CDR2 (germline): SEHNR, FQNEAQ (reference sequence). The CDR3 reads CASSLGGTGARETQYF. CDR3 in DNA: TGTGCCAGCAGCTTAGGTGGGACAGGGGCGAGGGAGACCCAGTACTTC.

V usage is TRBV18 and J usage is TRBJ2-1, with D tentatively TRBD1 (6 bases). The CDR3 spans 15 residues. The V and J ends lost 4 bases and 3 bases respectively, with 13 bases between them. Germline V CDR1 and CDR2: KGHSH, LQKENI. The CDR3 protein is CASSLRQVLYNEQFF. The CDR3 DNA is TGTGCCAGCTCACTCCGACAGGTGCTCTACAATGAGCAGTTCTTC. Variable domain in full (rest from reference TRBV18 and TRBJ2-1): NAGVMQNPRHLVRRRGQEARLRCSPMKGHSHVYWYRQLPEEGLKFMVYLQKENIIDESGMPKERFSAEFPKEGPSILRIQQVVRGDSAAYFCASSLRQVLYNEQFFGPGTRLTVL.

The genes are TRBV11-2 and TRBJ2-5, with 9 bases matching TRBD2. V shed 2 bases, J shed 5 bases, and the junction held 9 bases outside the gene matches. CDR1 is SGHAT, CDR2 FQNNGV, per germline. The CDR3 totals 16 residues. The CDR3 spells CASSLYGSGGRETQYF. The CDR3 region has the DNA TGTGCCAGCAGCTTATACGGTAGCGGGGGTAGGGAGACCCAGTACTTC.

The V and J genes are TRBV27 and TRBJ2-5, with D perhaps TRBD1 (5 bases). The CDR3 contains 14 residues. Per germline, CDR1 MNHEY and CDR2 SMNVEV (reference sequence). Deletions cut 3 bases from V and 4 bases from J, with 12 bases between. CDR3 residues: CASSFRQGRETQYF. The CDR3 region has the DNA TGTGCCAGCAGTTTTCGGCAGGGAAGAGAGACCCAGTACTTC.

V is TRBV7-9 and J is TRBJ2-3; 8 bases are a match to TRBD2. This CDR3 is built from 16 residues. The ends lost 6 bases at V and 2 bases at J; junction bases unmatched: 10. CDR1 and CDR2 (germline): SEHNR, FQNEAQ (reference sequence). Here the CDR3 reads CASSSRAGEATDTQYF. CDR3 DNA: TGTGCCAGCAGTTCGAGAGCGGGAGAGGCCACAGATACGCAGTATTTT. The whole variable domain, filled in from reference TRBV7-9 and TRBJ2-3, reads DTGVSQNPRHKITKRGQNVTFRCDPISEHNRLYWYRQTLGQGPEFLTYFQNEAQLEKSRLLSDRFSAERPKGSFSTLEIQRTEQGDSAMYLCASSSRAGEATDTQYFGPGTRLTVL.

V usage is TRBV19 and J usage is TRBJ2-7; the match to TRBD1 covers 7 bases. Germline assignment: CDR1 LNHDA and CDR2 SQIVND (reference sequence). This CDR3 contains 13 residues. V gave up 1 base and J gave up 6 bases; unmatched junction bases: 3. The CDR3: CASSIVHRGEQYF. The CDR3 DNA sequence: TGTGCCAGTAGTATAGTTCACAGGGGCGAGCAGTACTTC.

The CDR3 nucleotides are TGTGCCAGTAGTTGGTCCCCAGGGCTCACCGGGGAGCTGTTTTTT. It translates to CASSWSPGLTGELFF. The V gene is TRBV19, the J gene TRBJ2-2; TRBD1 is a possible D gene (5 bases). The V gene lost 5 bases and the J gene lost 4 bases, with 14 bases spanning the gap. This CDR3 has 15 amino acids. Germline V gives CDR1 LNHDA, CDR2 SQIVND (reference sequence).

The chain combines TRBV19 with TRBJ2-1; TRBD2 agrees at 7 bases. Germline values: CDR1 LNHDA, CDR2 SQIVND (reference sequence). The CDR3 runs 15 residues. Trimming at V came to 1 base and at J to 9 bases, leaving 9 bases not matched to a gene. The CDR3 DNA is TGTGCCAGTAGTATAGTCGATTCGGGGGGAATTGAGCAGTTCTTC. Its protein is CASSIVDSGGIEQFF.

This sequence joins TRBV6-5 and TRBJ2-7; 9 bases map to TRBD1. V gave up 9 bases and J gave up 6 bases; unmatched junction bases: 15. The germline CDR1 and CDR2 sequences are MNHEY and SVGAGI. The CDR3 has 15 residues. The CDR3 sequence is CASRRPGTGISEQYF. CDR3 bases: TGTGCCAGTAGGAGACCCGGGACAGGGATTAGCGAGCAGTACTTC.

The chain employs TRBV2 and TRBJ1-5; D gene ambiguous. Trimming cost V 2 bases and J 8 bases, with 10 bases left between them. This CDR3 is 13 amino acids long. CDR1 and CDR2 (germline): SNHLY, FYNNEI. The CDR3 here is CASSESPGEPQHF. In DNA form, the CDR3 reads TGTGCCAGCAGTGAAAGCCCCGGTGAGCCCCAGCATTTT.

The chain carries TRBV7-6 and TRBJ1-4; 7 bases agree with TRBD1. With V trimmed by 1 base and J by 1 base, 9 bases remained unmatched. This CDR3 region has 18 residues. From germline, CDR1 is SGHVS and CDR2 FNYEAQ. CDR3 DNA: TGTGCCAGCAGCTTAGTTTACAGGGGAGCAGGAACTAATGAAAAACTGTTTTTT. Its translation is CASSLVYRGAGTNEKLFF.

The chain recombines TRBV18 with TRBJ2-1, with 9 bases that match TRBD2. Germline V gene data show CDR1 as KGHSH and CDR2 as LQKENI. The CDR3 is made up of 16 amino acids. The V gene end was trimmed by 0 bases and the J gene end by 14 bases; junction bases not matched to a gene: 14. The CDR3 DNA reads as TGTGCCAGCTCACCACCACAGACTAGCGGCCCCTTTGGGAAGTTCTTC. This translates into CASSPPQTSGPFGKFF.